These T cell receptor beta chains were read from a single sample in a study of identifying expanded T cells in peripheral blood. Some clones are missing from TCRdb's copy, which holds only in-frame ones; the method was immunoSEQ multiplex PCR. In the table there are 58,000 or so clones, around 81% of which are singletons. Material for sequencing was blood. These receptors all come from a person between 18 and 75 years old in good health. Each CDR3 is given without its conserved first and last residue. The order of the fields is J gene, clone size, V gene, CDR3 protein. Clone size appears in some rows only: once, few, many, or a class for an expanded clone.

j_call: TRBJ2-1
clone_size: once
v_call: TRBV6-5
cdr3_aa: ASSYRGNEQF

j_call: TRBJ1-6
clone_size: -
v_call: TRBV28
cdr3_aa: ASSLPGPNNSPLH

j_call: TRBJ2-1
clone_size: many
v_call: TRBV27
cdr3_aa: ASSLAGPINEQF

j_call: TRBJ1-5
clone_size: -
v_call: TRBV27
cdr3_aa: ASSPQVGGRGQPQH

j_call: TRBJ1-1
clone_size: -
v_call: TRBV7-6
cdr3_aa: ASSLGRDRARAEAF

j_call: TRBJ1-5
clone_size: -
v_call: TRBV6-5
cdr3_aa: ATGGSNQPQH

j_call: TRBJ1-3
clone_size: -
v_call: TRBV6-6
cdr3_aa: ASGSFTRGNTIY

j_call: TRBJ2-7
clone_size: -
v_call: TRBV5-1
cdr3_aa: ASSLSSGWDYEQY

j_call: TRBJ2-1
clone_size: -
v_call: TRBV11-3
cdr3_aa: ASSLRGTGGNEQF

j_call: TRBJ2-1
clone_size: -
v_call: TRBV15
cdr3_aa: ATSRLAGGLGNEQF

j_call: TRBJ2-3
clone_size: -
v_call: TRBV6-1
cdr3_aa: ASRPDRAPTDTQY

j_call: TRBJ2-1
clone_size: -
v_call: TRBV7-2
cdr3_aa: ASSLDRANEQF

j_call: TRBJ1-1
clone_size: -
v_call: TRBV5-1
cdr3_aa: ASSPRGFRAPYTEAF

j_call: TRBJ2-1
clone_size: -
v_call: TRBV6-5
cdr3_aa: ASSYSIFQGDNEQF

j_call: TRBJ2-7
clone_size: -
v_call: TRBV6-5
cdr3_aa: ASSGPSGSSYEQY

j_call: TRBJ2-2
clone_size: -
v_call: TRBV10-1
cdr3_aa: ASSPSGTNTGELF

j_call: TRBJ1-2
clone_size: -
v_call: TRBV30
cdr3_aa: AWSRSTGSNYGYT

j_call: TRBJ1-2
clone_size: -
v_call: TRBV6-5
cdr3_aa: ASRLGTGIGYT

j_call: TRBJ2-7
clone_size: -
v_call: TRBV5-6
cdr3_aa: ASSLLSGSSYEQY

j_call: TRBJ1-1
clone_size: -
v_call: TRBV11-2
cdr3_aa: ASSSSSTRGDTEAF

j_call: TRBJ2-3
clone_size: -
v_call: TRBV7-2
cdr3_aa: ASSARTTGQAFADTQY

j_call: TRBJ2-3
clone_size: -
v_call: TRBV5-6
cdr3_aa: ASSLIEGGTDTQY

j_call: TRBJ1-6
clone_size: once
v_call: TRBV30
cdr3_aa: AGRDRGQSPLH

j_call: TRBJ2-5
clone_size: -
v_call: TRBV14
cdr3_aa: ASSQDLGLQETQY

j_call: TRBJ2-5
clone_size: -
v_call: TRBV7-2
cdr3_aa: ASSASVRETQY

j_call: TRBJ2-2
clone_size: -
v_call: TRBV12-5
cdr3_aa: ASGFDSGSPQGGELF

j_call: TRBJ2-1
clone_size: -
v_call: TRBV28
cdr3_aa: ASSSLRNEQF

j_call: TRBJ1-1
clone_size: -
v_call: TRBV6-5
cdr3_aa: ASSLEGRSTEAF

j_call: TRBJ2-3
clone_size: -
v_call: TRBV5-1
cdr3_aa: ASSLGRTSGVTDTQY

j_call: TRBJ1-1
clone_size: -
v_call: TRBV2
cdr3_aa: ASTSVASTEAF

j_call: TRBJ1-6
clone_size: few
v_call: TRBV11-2
cdr3_aa: ASSYGAGNSPLH

j_call: TRBJ1-1
clone_size: once
v_call: TRBV9
cdr3_aa: ASSVGIMNTEAF

j_call: TRBJ2-3
clone_size: -
v_call: TRBV29-1
cdr3_aa: SVGQSTDTQY

j_call: TRBJ1-1
clone_size: -
v_call: TRBV30
cdr3_aa: AWRGIQGGNTEAF

j_call: TRBJ1-2
clone_size: few
v_call: TRBV30
cdr3_aa: AWNLGAGGYT

j_call: TRBJ2-7
clone_size: -
v_call: TRBV11-2
cdr3_aa: ASSQGSGGYEQY

j_call: TRBJ1-1
clone_size: -
v_call: TRBV10-1
cdr3_aa: ASSESTGRNTEAF

j_call: TRBJ2-1
clone_size: few
v_call: TRBV4-3
cdr3_aa: ASSPWDSYNEQF

j_call: TRBJ2-7
clone_size: -
v_call: TRBV4-3
cdr3_aa: ASSRDSDYEQY

j_call: TRBJ2-7
clone_size: -
v_call: TRBV28
cdr3_aa: ASSRPPGQGDYEQY

j_call: TRBJ2-1
clone_size: -
v_call: TRBV20-1
cdr3_aa: SAGYDEQF

j_call: TRBJ2-4
clone_size: -
v_call: TRBV6-6
cdr3_aa: ASSSPRGDIQY

j_call: TRBJ2-7
clone_size: -
v_call: TRBV10-2
cdr3_aa: ASGDYEQY

j_call: TRBJ1-1
clone_size: -
v_call: TRBV7-8
cdr3_aa: ASSPRPGQPMNTEAF

j_call: TRBJ1-6
clone_size: -
v_call: TRBV18
cdr3_aa: ASSPGQGNSPLH

j_call: TRBJ1-2
clone_size: -
v_call: TRBV19
cdr3_aa: ASSINVILYGYT

j_call: TRBJ2-3
clone_size: -
v_call: TRBV6-5
cdr3_aa: ASSTAGVGMQY

j_call: TRBJ1-1
clone_size: -
v_call: TRBV7-9
cdr3_aa: AGAGELNTEAF

j_call: TRBJ1-2
clone_size: -
v_call: TRBV5-1
cdr3_aa: ASSLGQLTYGYT

j_call: TRBJ2-7
clone_size: -
v_call: TRBV12-2
cdr3_aa: ASRLTTGATTYEQY

j_call: TRBJ1-1
clone_size: -
v_call: TRBV5-4
cdr3_aa: ASSFRGFSNTEAF

j_call: TRBJ2-7
clone_size: -
v_call: TRBV7-2
cdr3_aa: ASSAATSRYEQY

j_call: TRBJ2-2
clone_size: -
v_call: TRBV2
cdr3_aa: ASSGHYPAGGRENTGELF

j_call: TRBJ2-7
clone_size: -
v_call: TRBV19
cdr3_aa: ASSSRGPAYEQY

j_call: TRBJ1-5
clone_size: -
v_call: TRBV28
cdr3_aa: ASSQISGLPSNQPQH